Listed here are 31 T cell receptor beta chains from one sample, sequenced in a study of CD8 T cells in Susac syndrome. cDNA came from 0.5 to 1 ug RNA primed by random hexamers. TCRdb analysed the immunoSEQ multiplex PCR reads with MiXCR anew, one entry per CDR3 protein. The data contain a few hundred thousand distinct CDR3 sequences, more than 75% of them seen just once; the ten biggest clones take up over 0.1%. The sequencing sample was made of CD8+ T cells from PBMCs. Every receptor here comes from a human donor with multiple sclerosis.

This chain links TRBV14 with TRBJ2-7; unclear D gene. Trimming left V 1 base short and J 0 bases short, with 4 bases between. Germline CDR1 is SGHDN and CDR2 is FVKESK. The CDR3 extends over 13 amino acids. The CDR3 loop reads CASSQGHSYEQYF. DNA of the CDR3: TGTGCCAGCAGCCAAGGGCACTCCTACGAGCAGTACTTC. Using reference TRBV14 and TRBJ2-7 for the parts outside the CDR3, the full variable domain is EAGVTQFPSHSVIEKGQTVTLRCDPISGHDNLYWYRRVMGKEIKFLLHFVKESKQDESGMPNNRFLAERTGGTYSTLKVQPAELEDSGVYFCASSQGHSYEQYFGPGTRLTVT.

The chain uses TRBV9 and TRBJ1-2; D gene unclear. Germline CDR1 is SGDLS and CDR2 is YYNGEE. The CDR3 is made up of 10 amino acids. The CDR3 DNA reads as TGTGCTATCGGCTTCTATGGCTACACCTTC. It encodes CAIGFYGYTF.

J is TRBJ1-1 and V is TRBV12-3 or TRBV12-4; D is uncertain. V was cut by 3 bases and J by 3 bases, with 14 bases left in between. The CDR3 sequence is 15 residues long. The CDR3 sequence is CASSFEMGLHTEAFF. CDR3 in DNA: TGTGCCAGCAGTTTTGAAATGGGTTTGCACACTGAAGCTTTCTTT.

CDR3 sequence reads: CASRQGTSGSLDTQYF. The DNA for the CDR3 is TGTGCCAGCAGGCAGGGGACTAGCGGGAGTCTAGATACGCAGTATTTT. The chain recombines TRBV27 with TRBJ2-3; TRBD2 matches at 14 bases. The CDR3 extends over 16 amino acids. Per the germline V gene, CDR1 is MNHEY and CDR2 is SMNVEV (reference sequence). V shed 6 bases and J 5 bases; nucleotides not matched to a gene: 7.

This clonotype was counted a single time. As the CDR3 is not closed by the conserved phenylalanine or tryptophan, this likely results from a read error. The rearrangement uses TRBV4-1 and TRBJ2-1; 13 bases line up with TRBD2. This CDR3 comprises 20 residues. Losses at the gene ends were 0 bases for V and 1 base for J; bases not matched to a gene: 9. From germline, CDR1 is MGHRA and CDR2 YSYEKL. CDR3 amino acids: CASSQDRTSGRLTSYNEQFL. Written as DNA, the CDR3 is TGCGCCAGCAGCCAAGATAGGACTAGCGGGAGACTCACTTCCTACAATGAGCAGTTCCTC.

This clonotype appeared a few times. CDR3 sequence reads: CASSFPSGRITYEQYF. The CDR3 DNA sequence: TGTGCCAGCAGTTTCCCTAGCGGGAGGATCACCTACGAGCAGTACTTC. The chain recombines TRBV28 with TRBJ2-7; 11 positions match TRBD2. The ends lost 3 bases at V and 2 bases at J; junction bases unmatched: 6. In germline, CDR1 is MDHEN, CDR2 SYDVKM. The CDR3 loop spans 16 amino acids.

This sequence joins TRBV28 and TRBJ2-7; D unresolved. CDR1 and CDR2 from the germline V gene are MDHEN and SYDVKM. Between the trimmed V and J ends, which lost 5 bases and 0 bases, there was a span of 8 bases. The CDR3 is 13 amino acids. The CDR3, as DNA: TGTGCCAGCAGTGTCCCCCGCTCCTACGAGCAGTACTTC. It codes for CASSVPRSYEQYF.

This chain joins TRBV3-1 and TRBJ1-1; 9 bases are a match to TRBD1. Germline CDR1 and CDR2: LGHDT and YNNKEL (reference sequence). The length of the CDR3 is 13 residues. V lost 3 bases to trimming and J lost 11 bases; unmatched junction nucleotides: 7. The CDR3 sequence: CASSHAGTGFAFF. In DNA, the CDR3 is TGTGCCAGCAGCCACGCCGGGACAGGGTTCGCTTTCTTT.

V and J are TRBV13 and TRBJ2-7, with no clear D. The CDR3 is 13 residues long. Deletions cut 1 base from V and 5 bases from J, with 9 bases between. CDR1 PRHDT and CDR2 FYEKMQ come from the germline V gene (reference sequence). Here the CDR3 reads CASSLEGADEQYF. For the CDR3, the DNA is TGTGCCAGCAGCTTAGAGGGTGCAGACGAGCAGTACTTC.

The gene calls are TRBV6-5 and TRBJ2-2; no definite D call. CDR3 length: 11 residues. V lost 2 bases, J lost 9 bases, and 4 bases lay in between. CDR1 MNHEY and CDR2 SVGAGI come from the germline V gene. This CDR3 is CASSYNRELFF. CDR3 sequence (DNA): TGTGCCAGCAGTTACAACAGGGAGCTGTTTTTT.

The sample holds one count of this clonotype. V and J are TRBV5-6 and TRBJ2-1; weak D call: TRBD2 (5 bases). There are 14 residues in the CDR3. Germline V lookup: CDR1 SGHDT, CDR2 YYEEEE. Trimming cost V 4 bases and J 3 bases, with 11 bases left between them. The CDR3 region has the DNA TGTGCCAGCAGCACTAGGGAGCGCTACAATGAGCAGTTCTTC. This encodes CASSTRERYNEQFF.

V is TRBV9 and J is TRBJ2-7; possibly TRBD2 for D (6 bases). The CDR3 runs 15 residues. Germline V CDR1 and CDR2: SGDLS, YYNGEE. V lost 2 bases to trimming and J lost 2 bases, with 14 bases between them. CDR3 sequence reads: CASSVDPGSTYEQYF. In nucleotides, the CDR3 is TGTGCCAGCAGCGTTGACCCCGGGAGCACCTACGAGCAGTACTTC.

The rearrangement uses TRBV24-1 and TRBJ2-5; TRBD2 matches 15 bases. CDR3 length: 16 amino acids. CDR1 is KGHDR and CDR2 is SFDVKD in the germline V gene. In nucleotides, the CDR3 is TGTGTGAGAGCCGGACTAGCGGGAGGGCCAGGGGAGACCCAGTACTTC. Its translation: CVRAGLAGGPGETQYF.

This clonotype occurred once. The chain employs TRBV29-1 and TRBJ1-1; 8 bases are shared with TRBD1. The junction had 9 bases not matched to a gene; V was cut back by 4 bases and J by 5 bases. Germline CDR1 is SQVTM and CDR2 is ANQGSEA. This CDR3 is built from 14 residues. The CDR3 sequence is CSVGRTGRRTEAFF. As DNA, the CDR3 is TGCAGCGTTGGGAGGACAGGGAGGAGGACTGAAGCTTTCTTT.

The V call is TRBV7-6, the J call TRBJ2-5; D unclear. CDR1 and CDR2 (germline): SGHVS, FNYEAQ. The CDR3 covers 12 residues. The V and J ends lost 1 base and 3 bases respectively, with 3 bases between them. The CDR3 DNA reads as TGTGCCAGCAGCTTAGGGGAAGAGACCCAGTACTTC. Its protein is CASSLGEETQYF. The whole variable domain, filled in from reference TRBV7-6 and TRBJ2-5, reads GAGVSQSPRYKVTKRGQDVALRCDPISGHVSLYWYRQALGQGPEFLTYFNYEAQQDKSGLPNDRFSAERPEGSISTLTIQRTEQRDSAMYRCASSLGEETQYFGPGTRLLVL.

This clonotype was recorded once. The J gene is TRBJ1-6, the V gene TRBV30, with D unclear. The CDR3 spans 14 residues. The germline gives CDR1 GTSNPN, CDR2 SVGIG (reference sequence). V shed 1 base and J shed 10 bases, with 14 bases lying between them. CDR3: CAWSGADEESPLHF. The DNA of the CDR3 is TGTGCCTGGAGTGGAGCGGACGAGGAGTCACCCCTCCACTTT.

This rearrangement joins TRBV4-1 to TRBJ1-4, with D hard to call. V lost 1 base to trimming and J lost 0 bases, with 12 bases between them. The CDR3 runs to 17 residues. Germline CDR1 is MGHRA and CDR2 is YSYEKL. CDR3 nucleotides: TGCGCCAGCAGCCAAGGACCCGGGGTCGCAACTAATGAAAAACTGTTTTTT. This translates into CASSQGPGVATNEKLFF.

The J gene is TRBJ2-1, the V gene TRBV7-9; TRBD1 might be the D (6 bases). CDR1 and CDR2 from the germline V gene are SEHNR and FQNEAQ (reference sequence). CDR3 length equals 15 residues. Between the trimmed V and J ends, which lost 3 bases and 3 bases, there was a span of 12 bases. CDR3 nucleotides: TGTGCCAGCAGCTTCCGGGACACCGTCTACAATGAGCAGTTCTTC. It encodes CASSFRDTVYNEQFF.

The V gene is TRBV3-1, the J gene TRBJ2-7, with 7 nucleotides matching TRBD1. With V trimmed by 3 bases and J by 4 bases, 15 bases remained unmatched. Germline V CDR1 and CDR2: LGHDT, YNNKEL (reference sequence). The CDR3 runs 17 residues. CDR3 in DNA: TGTGCCAGCAGCCAGAGAAGACAGGGAGAATTGAGGTACGAGCAGTACTTC. Encoded protein: CASSQRRQGELRYEQYF.

The chain carries TRBV7-8 and TRBJ1-1, with a tentative D call TRBD1 (6 bases). Germline V lookup: CDR1 SGHVS, CDR2 FQNEAQ. The CDR3 spans 13 residues. Trimming shortened V by 7 bases and J by 5 bases, and 14 bases separated the two germline ends. The CDR3 reads CASINRAVTEAFF. The CDR3 region has the DNA TGTGCCAGCATCAACAGGGCGGTAACTGAAGCTTTCTTT.

The chain carries TRBV2 and TRBJ2-7; the D gene is possibly TRBD2 (5 bases). V was cut by 7 bases and J by 2 bases, with 9 bases left in between. The CDR3 spans 12 residues. CDR1 and CDR2 (germline): SNHLY, FYNNEI. CDR3 loop: CASIRLTYEQYF. The CDR3 coding sequence is TGTGCCAGCATCCGACTAACCTACGAGCAGTACTTC. Full variable domain (remainder filled in from reference TRBV2 and TRBJ2-7): EPEVTQTPSHQVTQMGQEVILRCVPISNHLYFYWYRQILGQKVEFLVSFYNNEISEKSEIFDDQFSVERPDGSNFTLKIRSTKLEDSAMYFCASIRLTYEQYFGPGTRLTVT.

The genes are TRBV10-3 and TRBJ1-1; D call uncertain. This CDR3 contains 12 residues. The ends were cut back, 10 bases at V and 0 bases at J, with 9 bases in the middle. CDR1 is ENHRY, CDR2 SYGVKD, per germline. The CDR3 DNA is TGTGCCACCCGGACGGTGAACACTGAAGCTTTCTTT. This codes for CATRTVNTEAFF.

This chain joins TRBV18 and TRBJ1-1, with D uncertain. Germline V CDR1 and CDR2: KGHSH, LQKENI. The CDR3 is 12 residues long. V was trimmed by 6 bases and J by 3 bases, leaving 8 bases between them. CDR3 residues: CASSPVYTEAFF. CDR3 sequence (DNA): TGTGCCAGCTCGCCTGTGTACACTGAAGCTTTCTTT.

This chain uses TRBV27 with TRBJ2-7, with 11 bases fitting TRBD2. The CDR3 contains 14 residues. J was trimmed by 5 bases and V by 5 bases; bases with no gene match: 5. Germline CDR1 reads MNHEY; CDR2 reads SMNVEV (reference sequence). CDR3 loop: CASSRLAGKNEQYF. DNA for the CDR3: TGTGCCAGCAGTAGACTAGCGGGAAAGAACGAGCAGTACTTC.

The chain uses TRBV10-3 and TRBJ2-1, with 10 nucleotides matching TRBD2. CDR1 ENHRY and CDR2 SYGVKD come from the germline V gene. This CDR3 contains 15 residues. V dropped 9 bases and J dropped 9; count of bases not matched to a gene: 14. This chain's CDR3 is CAIEEREGPRVEQFF. The CDR3 bases are TGTGCCATTGAAGAGCGGGAGGGGCCCCGCGTTGAGCAGTTCTTC.

The rearrangement joins TRBV9 to TRBJ2-2; D is ambiguous. The CDR3 runs to 12 residues. Germline V CDR1 and CDR2: SGDLS, YYNGEE. Trimming removed 4 bases from V and 8 bases from J, with 9 bases in between. Here the CDR3 DNA reads TGTGCCAGCAGCCCATCTAAGGGGGAGCTGTTTTTT. Its translation is CASSPSKGELFF. Supplemented by reference TRBV9 and TRBJ2-2, the full variable domain reads DSGVTQTPKHLITATGQRVTLRCSPRSGDLSVYWYQQSLDQGLQFLIQYYNGEERAKGNILERFSAQQFPDLHSELNLSSLELGDSALYFCASSPSKGELFFGEGSRLTVL.

The rearrangement uses TRBV20-1 and TRBJ2-7, with no clear D. CDR1 is DFQATT, CDR2 SNEGSKA, per germline (reference sequence). CDR3 length equals 12 residues. Trimming pared 3 bases from V and 3 bases from J, leaving 9 bases between. CDR3 amino acids: CSASLGFYEQYF. CDR3 nucleotide sequence: TGCAGTGCTAGTCTCGGATTCTACGAGCAGTACTTC.

The rearrangement uses TRBV27 and TRBJ1-1; D uncertain. Germline lookup yields CDR1 MNHEY and CDR2 SMNVEV (reference sequence). Trimming shortened V by 8 bases and J by 6 bases, and 16 bases separated the two germline ends. The CDR3 is 13 amino acids. CDR3 sequence (DNA): TGTGCCAGCGGGCTCAGGAGGGAGGCTGAAGCTTTCTTT. This encodes CASGLRREAEAFF.

The V call is TRBV10-3, the J call TRBJ2-7; D not certain. Trimming left V 4 bases short and J 2 bases short, with 12 bases between. Germline V CDR1 and CDR2: ENHRY, SYGVKD. The CDR3 runs to 14 residues. The CDR3 loop is CAISASLPTYEQYF. The CDR3 DNA reads as TGTGCCATCAGTGCGTCCCTCCCAACCTACGAGCAGTACTTC.

This clonotype was counted only a few times. V usage is TRBV27 and J usage is TRBJ2-3; D may be TRBD1 (6 bases). Germline loops: CDR1 MNHEY, CDR2 SMNVEV (reference sequence). This CDR3 has 15 amino acids. V dropped 3 bases and J dropped 4 bases, with 14 bases sitting between them. The CDR3 DNA is TGTGCCAGCAGTTTGGGCGGCAGGGGTGCAGATACGCAGTATTTT. Translation: CASSLGGRGADTQYF.

This sequence joins TRBV7-3 and TRBJ2-3; 9 bases map to TRBD2. CDR3 length: 15 residues. V gave up 0 bases and J gave up 3 bases; unmatched junction bases: 1. Germline-derived CDR1 and CDR2 are SGHTA and FQGTGA. This CDR3 is CASSLTSGRTDTQYF. For the CDR3, the DNA is TGTGCCAGCAGCTTAACTAGCGGGAGAACAGATACGCAGTATTTT.